The sequence of this TCR beta chain was determined in a study of cytomegalovirus exposure and HLA in healthy donors. General study results and limits: Researchers left out some V segments, among them TRBV6-2 and TRBV6-3, as indistinguishable. From TCR beta sequences, most subjects' HLA-A and HLA-B alleles were reportedly predicted accurately.

This CDR3 is 12 amino acids long. The V end lost 10 bases, the J end lost 6 bases, and 16 bases lay between the germline ends. CDR1 is SNHLY, CDR2 FYNNEI, per germline. This clone occurred a few times. Its antigen is not known. In the PCR, 60 Vbeta and 13 Jbeta primers were used. The data were produced by immunoSEQ multiplex PCR, yet TCRdb's version contains in-frame clones alone and is incomplete. The data hold roughly 150,000 clones, with under 70% observed a single time. This chain uses TRBV2 with TRBJ2-7; D perhaps matches TRBD1 (6 bases). This receptor was obtained from a man between 25 and 39 years old in good health and CMV-seropositive. The sample was PBMCs. This CDR3 reads CAKTTTGREQYF. CDR3 DNA: TGTGCCAAAACGACGACAGGTCGCGAGCAGTACTTC.